The 17 T cell receptor beta chains given below trace back to one sample, sequenced in a study of cytomegalovirus exposure and HLA in healthy donors. PCR was performed using 60 Vbeta and 13 Jbeta primers. The method was immunoSEQ multiplex PCR; TCRdb's version includes in-frame clones alone and lacks a portion of them. The sample consists of 150,000 to 200,000 clones, less than 90% of them appearing once. The sequencing input was PBMCs. These receptors were collected from a man aged 45-65 years in good health and CMV-seropositive.

The chain couples TRBV4-2 to TRBJ2-1; 7 bases match TRBD2. Per germline, CDR1 LGHNA and CDR2 YNFKEQ. The CDR3 spans 13 residues. With V trimmed by 7 bases and J by 1 base, 1 base remained unmatched. For the CDR3, the DNA is TGTGCCAGCAAAGCGGGGTCCTACAATGAGCAGTTCTTC. Its translation: CASKAGSYNEQFF.

The chain links TRBV5-1 to TRBJ2-5; D is undetermined. The J call could be wrong; TRBJ2-7 is a better fit for the DNA end. Germline CDR1 SGHRS, CDR2 YFSETQ. The length of the CDR3 is 15 residues. The CDR3 DNA sequence: TGCGCCAGCAGCTTGGGGAGCGAACCCTCCTACGAGCAGTACTTC. This translates into CASSLGSEPSYEQYF.

Worth noting for this clone: One end of the junction varies from germline; a read error may be responsible. This chain joins TRBV7-6 and TRBJ2-5, with 11 bases matching TRBD2. CDR1 is SGHVS and CDR2 is FNYEAQ in the germline V gene. This CDR3 region has 16 residues. DNA of the CDR3: TGTGCCAGCAGCCTAGCGGGAGGAGGCCAGAGGGAGACCCAGTACTTC. Translating gives CASSLAGGGQRETQYF. Full variable domain (remainder filled in from reference TRBV7-6 and TRBJ2-5): GAGVSQSPRYKVTKRGQDVALRCDPISGHVSLYWYRQALGQGPEFLTYFNYEAQQDKSGLPNDRFSAERPEGSISTLTIQRTEQRDSAMYRCASSLAGGGQRETQYFGPGTRLLVL.

The CDR3 protein is CASETRGGRGGAFF. DNA for the CDR3: TGTGCCAGCGAAACAAGGGGGGGGAGAGGTGGCGCTTTCTTT. The chain joins TRBV28 to TRBJ1-1; TRBD1 is a possible D gene (6 bases). Trimming removed 8 bases from V and 11 bases from J, with 24 bases in between. The CDR3 extends over 14 amino acids. Germline values: CDR1 MDHEN, CDR2 SYDVKM.

J is TRBJ2-7 and V is TRBV11-2; 9 nucleotides line up with TRBD2. Germline CDR1 is SGHAT and CDR2 is FQNNGV. Trimming at V came to 2 bases and at J to 1 base, leaving 3 bases not matched to a gene. This CDR3 region has 15 residues. The CDR3 spells CASSLSGGRSYEQYF. The CDR3, as DNA: TGTGCCAGCAGCTTAAGCGGGGGGAGATCCTACGAGCAGTACTTC.

This clone has only a few counts. The V and J genes are TRBV10-3 and TRBJ2-5; 9 positions agree with TRBD2. The CDR3 extends over 14 amino acids. V lost 3 bases, J lost 5 bases, and 4 bases stayed unmatched. The germline V gene encodes CDR1 ENHRY and CDR2 SYGVKD. The DNA for the CDR3 is TGTGCCATCAGTGAAGGCGGGGGGGCCGAGACCCAGTACTTC. Translated: CAISEGGGAETQYF.

V gene TRBV27 combines with J gene TRBJ2-5; the match to TRBD2 covers 13 bases. The J call may not be correct, given that the DNA end is closer to TRBJ2-7. Germline V gene lookup returns CDR1 MNHEY and CDR2 SMNVEV (reference sequence). The length of the CDR3 is 16 residues. For the CDR3, the DNA is TGTGCCAGCAGTTTAGAGTGGACTAGCGGGAGATACGAGCAGTACTTC. As protein: CASSLEWTSGRYEQYF.

This clone was counted a few times. The genes are TRBV6-5 and TRBJ2-5; no definite D call. CDR1 and CDR2 from the germline V gene are MNHEY and SVGAGI. CDR3 length: 12 amino acids. With 8 bases removed from V and 1 base from J, the gap between germline ends came to 8 bases. The CDR3 region is CASGPAQETQYF. The CDR3 DNA reads TGTGCCAGCGGGCCAGCCCAAGAGACCCAGTACTTC.

The chain recombines TRBV5-4 with TRBJ2-5; TRBD1 agrees at 8 bases. The DNA matches TRBJ2-7 better at its end, which makes the J call doubtful. Germline V gene data show CDR1 as SGHNT and CDR2 as YYREEE (reference sequence). The CDR3 has 13 amino acids. CDR3: CASSLQGAYEQYF. The CDR3 nucleotides read TGTGCCAGCAGCTTGCAGGGGGCGTACGAGCAGTACTTC.

Only one count was recorded for this clone. V is TRBV27 and J is TRBJ2-1, with 15 bases matching TRBD2. J lost 0 bases, V lost 2 bases, and 11 bases had no gene match. Germline CDR1 is MNHEY and CDR2 is SMNVEV (reference sequence). The CDR3 totals 21 residues. The CDR3 region is CASSLTPWGLAGGVSYNEQFF. CDR3 in DNA: TGTGCCAGCAGTTTAACCCCTTGGGGACTAGCGGGGGGTGTCTCCTACAATGAGCAGTTCTTC.

This clone was found a few times. The V call is TRBV4-1, the J call TRBJ2-5, with TRBD2 matching 14 bases. The CDR3 sequence is 19 residues long. Germline V gives CDR1 MGHRA, CDR2 YSYEKL. V was pared by 1 base and J by 5 bases, with 12 bases of the junction left unmatched. This chain's CDR3 is CASSQATGTSGSIRETQYF. The CDR3 region has the DNA TGCGCCAGCAGCCAAGCTACGGGGACTAGCGGGAGTATTAGGGAGACCCAGTACTTC.

This clone turned up a few times. J is TRBJ1-1 and V is TRBV5-4, with 9 bases aligning to TRBD1. Germline CDR1 is SGHNT and CDR2 is YYREEE (reference sequence). V trimming: 0 bases; J trimming: 3 bases; junction bases outside the gene matches: 9. There are 17 residues in the CDR3. The DNA for the CDR3 is TGTGCCAGCAGCTTGGGGCTCAGGACAGGGGAGGACACTGAAGCTTTCTTT. Its translation: CASSLGLRTGEDTEAFF.

V gene TRBV15 combines with J gene TRBJ1-2; weak D call: TRBD1 (5 bases). From germline, CDR1 is LNHNV and CDR2 YYDKDF (reference sequence). The CDR3 has 13 amino acids. V was shortened by 1 base and J by 6 bases, with 9 bases between the two germline ends. The CDR3 is CATSRGGADGYTF. Written as DNA, the CDR3 is TGTGCCACCAGCAGAGGGGGCGCGGATGGCTACACCTTC.

J is TRBJ1-1 and V is TRBV28; D is possibly TRBD1 (6 bases). CDR3 length equals 15 residues. The germline CDR1 and CDR2 sequences are MDHEN and SYDVKM. V was cut by 7 bases and J by 1 base, with 16 bases left in between. In DNA form, the CDR3 reads TGTGCCAGCAACACTTGGACAGTGGGGAACACTGAAGCTTTCTTT. Protein: CASNTWTVGNTEAFF.

This chain connects TRBV2 to TRBJ1-1, with TRBD1 as a possible D gene (5 bases). CDR1 SNHLY and CDR2 FYNNEI come from the germline V gene. Trimming pared 4 bases from V and 3 bases from J, leaving 12 bases between. The CDR3 spans 14 residues. CDR3 sequence: CASSAAGKDTEAFF. CDR3 DNA sequence: TGTGCCAGCAGTGCGGCAGGGAAGGACACTGAAGCTTTCTTT.

The chain recombines TRBV9 with TRBJ2-7, with 8 nucleotides matching TRBD1. J gave up 3 bases and V 4 bases, and 9 bases lay outside the gene matches. The CDR3 has 15 amino acids. Germline CDR1 and CDR2: SGDLS and YYNGEE. The CDR3 region is CASSPGQGINYEQYF. The CDR3, as DNA: TGTGCCAGCAGCCCAGGACAGGGAATCAACTACGAGCAGTACTTC.

V and J are TRBV5-1 and TRBJ2-3; no firm D call. CDR1 is SGHRS and CDR2 is YFSETQ in the germline V gene. V was trimmed by 4 bases and J by 0 bases, leaving 9 bases between them. The CDR3 has 14 amino acids. The CDR3 bases are TGCGCCAGCAGCCCCAGTTATAGCACAGATACGCAGTATTTT. Protein product: CASSPSYSTDTQYF.